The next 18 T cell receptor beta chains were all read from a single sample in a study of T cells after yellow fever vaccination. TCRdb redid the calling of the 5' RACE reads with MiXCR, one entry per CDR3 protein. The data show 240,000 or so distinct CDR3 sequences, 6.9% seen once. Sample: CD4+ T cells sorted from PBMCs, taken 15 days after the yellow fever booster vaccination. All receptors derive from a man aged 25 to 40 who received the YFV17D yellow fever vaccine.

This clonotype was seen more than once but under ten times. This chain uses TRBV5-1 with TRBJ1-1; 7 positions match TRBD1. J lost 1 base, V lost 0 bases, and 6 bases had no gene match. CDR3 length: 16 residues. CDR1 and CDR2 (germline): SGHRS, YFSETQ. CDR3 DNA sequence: TGCGCCAGCAGCTTGGTCTTAGGGGGCCAGAACACTGAAGCTTTCTTT. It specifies CASSLVLGGQNTEAFF.

The CDR3 protein is CASSPRYAYYNEQFF. In DNA, the CDR3 is TGTGCCAGCAGCCCTCGATATGCGTACTACAATGAGCAGTTCTTC. The V and J genes are TRBV4-2 and TRBJ2-1; no firm D call. Germline CDR1 LGHNA, CDR2 YNFKEQ. V was shortened by 4 bases and J by 3 bases, with 13 bases between the two germline ends. The CDR3 extends over 15 amino acids.

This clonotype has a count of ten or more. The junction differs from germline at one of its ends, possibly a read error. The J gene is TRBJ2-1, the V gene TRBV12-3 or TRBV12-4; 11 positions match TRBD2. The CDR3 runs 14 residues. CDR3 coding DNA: TGTGCCAGCAGGTTAGCGGGAGGGGCCAATGAGCAGTTCTTC. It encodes CASRLAGGANEQFF.

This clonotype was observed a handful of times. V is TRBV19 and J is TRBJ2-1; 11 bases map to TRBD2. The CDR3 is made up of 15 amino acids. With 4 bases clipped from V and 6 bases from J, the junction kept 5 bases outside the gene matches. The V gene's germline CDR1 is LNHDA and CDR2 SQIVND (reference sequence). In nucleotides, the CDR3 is TGTGCCAGTAGTACCTTAGCGGGAGGGCCCAATGAGCAGTTCTTC. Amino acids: CASSTLAGGPNEQFF.

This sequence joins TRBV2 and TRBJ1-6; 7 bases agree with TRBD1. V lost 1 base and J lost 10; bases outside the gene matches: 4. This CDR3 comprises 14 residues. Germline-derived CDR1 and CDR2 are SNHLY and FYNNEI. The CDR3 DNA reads TGTGCCAGCAGTGAAGAGGGGGCCGAATCACCCCTCCACTTT. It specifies CASSEEGAESPLHF.

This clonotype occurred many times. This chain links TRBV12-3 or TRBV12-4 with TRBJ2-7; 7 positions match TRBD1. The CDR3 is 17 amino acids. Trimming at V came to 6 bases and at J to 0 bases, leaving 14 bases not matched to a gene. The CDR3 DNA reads TGTGCCAGCAGAGCCCAGACAGGGCCCTCCCCCTCCTACGAGCAGTACTTC. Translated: CASRAQTGPSPSYEQYF.

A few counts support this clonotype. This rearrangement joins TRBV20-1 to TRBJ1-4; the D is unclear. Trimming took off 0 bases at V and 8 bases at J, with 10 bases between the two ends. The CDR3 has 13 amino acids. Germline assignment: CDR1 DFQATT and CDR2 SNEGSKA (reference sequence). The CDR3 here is CSAREGNNEKLFF. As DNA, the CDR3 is TGCAGTGCTAGAGAAGGGAATAACGAAAAACTGTTTTTT.

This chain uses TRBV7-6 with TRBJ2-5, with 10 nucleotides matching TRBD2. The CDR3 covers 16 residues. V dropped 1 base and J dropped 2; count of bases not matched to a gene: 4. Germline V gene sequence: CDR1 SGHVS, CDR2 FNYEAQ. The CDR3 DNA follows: TGTGCCAGCAGCTTAGGGACTAGCGGTAGACAAGAGACCCAGTACTTC. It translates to CASSLGTSGRQETQYF.

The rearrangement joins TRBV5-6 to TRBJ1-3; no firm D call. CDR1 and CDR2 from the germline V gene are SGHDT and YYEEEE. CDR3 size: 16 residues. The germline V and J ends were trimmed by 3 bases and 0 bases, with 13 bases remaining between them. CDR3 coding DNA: TGTGCCAGCAGCTCCCCCCATCAGATCTCTGGAAACACCATATATTTT. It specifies CASSSPHQISGNTIYF.

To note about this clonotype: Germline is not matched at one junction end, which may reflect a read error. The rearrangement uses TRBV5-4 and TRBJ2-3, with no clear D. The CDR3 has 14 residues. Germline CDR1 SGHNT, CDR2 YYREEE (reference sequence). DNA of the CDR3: TGTGCCAGCGGCTTGAGGCCTCTAGGGGATACGCAGTATTTT. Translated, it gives CASGLRPLGDTQYF.

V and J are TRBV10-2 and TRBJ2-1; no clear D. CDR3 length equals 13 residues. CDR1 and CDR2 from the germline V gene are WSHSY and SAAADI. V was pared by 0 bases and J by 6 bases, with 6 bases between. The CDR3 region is CASSESFFNEQFF. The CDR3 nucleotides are TGCGCCAGCAGTGAGTCGTTTTTCAATGAGCAGTTCTTC.

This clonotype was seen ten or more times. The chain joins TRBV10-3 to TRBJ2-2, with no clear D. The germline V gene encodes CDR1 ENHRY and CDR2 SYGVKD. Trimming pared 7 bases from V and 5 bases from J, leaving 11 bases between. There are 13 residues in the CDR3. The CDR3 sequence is CAINRGGTGELFF. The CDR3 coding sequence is TGTGCCATCAACAGAGGTGGGACCGGGGAGCTGTTTTTT.

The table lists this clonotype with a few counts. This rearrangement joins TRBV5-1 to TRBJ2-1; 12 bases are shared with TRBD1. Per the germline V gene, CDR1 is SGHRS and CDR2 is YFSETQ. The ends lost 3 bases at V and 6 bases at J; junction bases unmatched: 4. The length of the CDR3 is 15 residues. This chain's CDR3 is CASSWGQGAFNEQFF. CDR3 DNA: TGCGCCAGCAGCTGGGGACAGGGGGCCTTCAATGAGCAGTTCTTC.

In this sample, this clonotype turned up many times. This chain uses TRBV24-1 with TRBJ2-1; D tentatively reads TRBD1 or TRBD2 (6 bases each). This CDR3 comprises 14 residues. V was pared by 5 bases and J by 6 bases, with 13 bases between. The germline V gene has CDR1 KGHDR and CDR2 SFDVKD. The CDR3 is CATSGGARFNEQFF. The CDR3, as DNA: TGTGCCACCAGTGGGGGGGCCCGCTTCAATGAGCAGTTCTTC.

CDR3 loop: CASSPGQFGYGYTF. CDR3 DNA: TGTGCCAGCAGCCCCGGACAGTTCGGCTATGGCTACACCTTC. The gene calls are TRBV14 and TRBJ1-2; maybe TRBD1 (6 bases). This CDR3 has 14 amino acids. Germline CDR1 and CDR2: SGHDN and FVKESK. The V and J ends lost 4 bases and 4 bases respectively, with 13 bases between them.

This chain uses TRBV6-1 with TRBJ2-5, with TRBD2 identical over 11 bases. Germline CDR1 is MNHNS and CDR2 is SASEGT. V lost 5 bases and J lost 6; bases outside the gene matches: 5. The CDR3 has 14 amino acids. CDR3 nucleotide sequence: TGTGCCAGCAGTAAGACTAGCGGGATTCAGACCCAGTACTTC. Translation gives CASSKTSGIQTQYF.

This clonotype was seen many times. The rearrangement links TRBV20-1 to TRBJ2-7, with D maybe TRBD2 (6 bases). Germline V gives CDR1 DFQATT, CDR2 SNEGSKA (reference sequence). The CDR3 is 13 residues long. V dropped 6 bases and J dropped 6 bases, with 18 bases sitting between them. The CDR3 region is CSAQGLSNAEQYF. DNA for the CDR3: TGCAGTGCGCAGGGACTCTCTAATGCCGAGCAGTACTTC.

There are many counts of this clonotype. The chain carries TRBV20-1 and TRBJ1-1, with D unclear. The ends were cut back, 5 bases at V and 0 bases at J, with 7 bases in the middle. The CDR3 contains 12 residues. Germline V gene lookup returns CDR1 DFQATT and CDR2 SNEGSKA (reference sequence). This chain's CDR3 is CSASTLNTEAFF. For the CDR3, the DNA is TGCAGTGCTTCAACTCTGAACACTGAAGCTTTCTTT.